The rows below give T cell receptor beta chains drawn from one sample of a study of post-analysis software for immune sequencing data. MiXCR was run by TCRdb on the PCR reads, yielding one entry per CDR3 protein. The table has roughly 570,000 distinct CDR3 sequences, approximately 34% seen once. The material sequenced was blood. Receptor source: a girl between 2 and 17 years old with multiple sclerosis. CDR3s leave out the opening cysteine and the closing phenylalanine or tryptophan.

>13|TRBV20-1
SAPSGGASYNEQF
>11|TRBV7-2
ASSTGPANEQF
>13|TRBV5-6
ASSFGRGRAETQY
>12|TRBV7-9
ASRIQGAQETQY
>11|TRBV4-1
ASSQEPGAEAF
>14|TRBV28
ASGLPSGTGDTEAF
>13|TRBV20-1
SAREKGQPGGKLF
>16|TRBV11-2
ASSLDRSFYDTNYGYT
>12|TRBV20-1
SAPRDGTNYGYT
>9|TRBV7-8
ASPRGNEQF
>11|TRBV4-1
ASSQVDRVSLF
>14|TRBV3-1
ASSQMAGTGNYGYT
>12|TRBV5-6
ASSFGTEDGTQY
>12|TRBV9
ASSVSGTQDTQY
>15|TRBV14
ASSQESRRGPTYEQY
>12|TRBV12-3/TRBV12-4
ASSLGGAFKPQH
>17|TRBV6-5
ASSYSNTVGGSISYEQY
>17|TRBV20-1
SAPPSGGAKRSSYNEQF
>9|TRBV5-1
ARPPQETQY
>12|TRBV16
ASSQLGNSYEQY
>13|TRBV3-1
ASSTLGASTDTQY
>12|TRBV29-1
SVEFPGVDEKLF
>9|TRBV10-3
AINEADTQY
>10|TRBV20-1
SARSRPDGYT
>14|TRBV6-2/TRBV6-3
ASSYQQFANTGELF
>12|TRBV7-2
ASSFPGTAYEAF
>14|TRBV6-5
ASSRLLAGGYHTQY
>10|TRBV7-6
VYGPANYGYT
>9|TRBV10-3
AISEVNEQF
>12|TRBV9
ASSVAMTGETQF
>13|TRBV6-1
ASRAPGQGSYEQY
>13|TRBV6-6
ASSPRTGLKNTQY
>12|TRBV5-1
ASTPGQGPYEQY
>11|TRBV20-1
SAGRWGAVEQY
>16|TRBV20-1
SARDGNTRGKKNTEAF
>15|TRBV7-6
ASSLESTGTGQETQY
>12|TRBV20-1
SARERGGADTQY
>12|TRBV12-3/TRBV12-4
ASSFQGTLGEQY
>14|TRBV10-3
AISESTGNSNQPQH
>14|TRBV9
ASSVDSGGPTDTQY
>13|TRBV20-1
SAPDSLGGLETQY
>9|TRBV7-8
ASSPSYTQY
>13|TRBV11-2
ASSLLQGYTDTQY
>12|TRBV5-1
ASSSLTDLTEAF
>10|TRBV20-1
SASRGLNEQY
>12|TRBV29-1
SAGAGTGESGYT
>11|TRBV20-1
SARSQGAQRQY
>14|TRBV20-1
SAREGGGGGNQPQH
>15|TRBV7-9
ASSLGLAGYVKETQY